One and the same sample provided the 28 T cell receptor beta chains below, sequenced in a study of spatial heterogeneity in lung cancer. Time point in this sample: sample taken at primary tumor resection. Each CDR3 protein gets one entry after TCRdb re-called the 5' RACE reads with MiXCR. Of approximately 92,000 distinct CDR3 sequences in the sample, about 12% are singletons; the top ten hold approximately 39%. The sample here was PBMCs, taken at surgery. Receptors were obtained from a male donor with early-stage non-small cell lung cancer.

Of note for this clonotype: At one end the junction does not follow the germline gene, possibly because of a read error. This chain links TRBV7-8 with TRBJ2-1; 8 bases map to TRBD2. The germline gives CDR1 SGHVS, CDR2 FQNEAQ. This CDR3 has 12 residues. The CDR3 protein is CASSLAGTRGWF. The CDR3 DNA follows: TGTGCCAGCAGCTTAGCAGGGACTAGAGGATGGTTC.

This clonotype was seen many times. The rearrangement links TRBV28 to TRBJ1-1; the D gene is possibly TRBD1 (5 bases). Germline V lookup: CDR1 MDHEN, CDR2 SYDVKM. The CDR3 has 13 amino acids. V lost 2 bases, J lost 3 bases, and 7 bases lay in between. The CDR3 sequence is CASSLPRDTEAFF. CDR3 sequence (DNA): TGTGCCAGCAGTTTACCCAGGGACACTGAAGCTTTCTTT.

This chain uses TRBV20-1 with TRBJ2-7, with TRBD1 identical over 11 bases. V gave up 5 bases and J gave up 5 bases; unmatched junction bases: 2. The CDR3 is made up of 12 amino acids. Germline V lookup: CDR1 DFQATT, CDR2 SNEGSKA (reference sequence). The CDR3 loop reads CSAGQGANEQYF. The CDR3 region has the DNA TGCAGTGCTGGACAGGGGGCGAACGAGCAGTACTTC.

This clonotype was seen a few times. The J gene is TRBJ1-1, the V gene TRBV27, with D perhaps matching TRBD1 (5 bases). The length of the CDR3 is 15 residues. Trimming took off 5 bases at V and 5 bases at J, with 18 bases between the two ends. Germline values: CDR1 MNHEY, CDR2 SMNVEV (reference sequence). The CDR3: CASSHGGAPATEAFF. CDR3 in DNA: TGTGCCAGCAGTCACGGAGGGGCCCCCGCTACTGAAGCTTTCTTT.

V gene TRBV29-1 combines with J gene TRBJ2-5; a weak D match, TRBD1 (5 bases). The V and J ends lost 2 bases and 4 bases respectively, with 8 bases between them. In germline, CDR1 is SQVTM, CDR2 ANQGSEA. This CDR3 comprises 12 residues. CDR3 nucleotides: TGCAGCGTTGAATATGGGGCAGAGACCCAGTACTTC. Translated, it gives CSVEYGAETQYF.

This chain uses TRBV29-1 with TRBJ1-2; the D is unclear. The CDR3 is 10 residues long. Looked up from germline, CDR1 is SQVTM and CDR2 is ANQGSEA. V lost 2 bases to trimming and J lost 5 bases, with 3 bases between them. DNA for the CDR3: TGCAGCGTTGAAAAATATGGCTACACCTTC. Translation gives CSVEKYGYTF.

This clonotype was counted a few times. The V and J genes are TRBV5-6 and TRBJ1-5, with TRBD1 identical over 12 bases. Per the germline V gene, CDR1 is SGHDT and CDR2 is YYEEEE. The CDR3 has 17 residues. Trimming removed 4 bases from V and 0 bases from J; junction bases left unmatched: 5. CDR3 amino acids: CASSGGQGADSNQPQHF. Written as DNA, the CDR3 is TGTGCCAGCAGCGGGGGACAGGGGGCAGATAGCAATCAGCCCCAGCATTTT.

J is TRBJ2-5 and V is TRBV27, with D possibly called TRBD1 or TRBD2 (6 bases each). The CDR3 contains 16 residues. The germline gives CDR1 MNHEY, CDR2 SMNVEV (reference sequence). The germline V and J ends were trimmed by 6 bases and 4 bases, with 21 bases remaining between them. The CDR3: CASRPTPGDSRETQYF. DNA for the CDR3: TGTGCCAGCAGACCTACCCCAGGGGACTCCAGAGAGACCCAGTACTTC.

In nucleotides, the CDR3 is TGTGCCAGCAGTCTTAGACGGGAGTCCTACGAGCAGTACTTC. It encodes CASSLRRESYEQYF. The V and J genes are TRBV2 and TRBJ2-7, with TRBD2 as a possible D gene (6 bases). The germline V gene has CDR1 SNHLY and CDR2 FYNNEI. The CDR3 runs to 14 residues. V was shortened by 5 bases and J by 1 base, with 12 bases between the two germline ends. Full variable domain (outside the CDR3, taken from reference TRBV2 and TRBJ2-7): EPEVTQTPSHQVTQMGQEVILRCVPISNHLYFYWYRQILGQKVEFLVSFYNNEISEKSEIFDDQFSVERPDGSNFTLKIRSTKLEDSAMYFCASSLRRESYEQYFGPGTRLTVT.

This clonotype ranks as medium-sized (0.01 to 0.1%). V usage is TRBV9 and J usage is TRBJ1-1; D is unclear. In germline, CDR1 is SGDLS, CDR2 YYNGEE. CDR3 size: 15 residues. Trimming left V 3 bases short and J 1 base short, with 13 bases between. Here the CDR3 DNA reads TGTGCCAGCAGCGCCGACACCGGCTCGAACACTGAAGCTTTCTTT. Its translation: CASSADTGSNTEAFF.

The J gene is TRBJ2-1, the V gene TRBV7-2, with 12 bases that match TRBD2. This CDR3 comprises 13 residues. Trimming took 8 bases from V and 7 from J; bases not matched to a gene: 3. CDR1 SGHTA and CDR2 FQGNSA come from the germline V gene. The CDR3 region has the DNA TGTGCCAGCGGACTAGCGGGACTGAATGAGCAGTTCTTC. Protein: CASGLAGLNEQFF.

This clonotype was found a few times. The chain combines TRBV27 with TRBJ2-1, with D unresolved. The CDR3 is made up of 16 amino acids. The germline CDR1 and CDR2 sequences are MNHEY and SMNVEV (reference sequence). V lost 3 bases and J 0 bases, leaving 12 bases between the germline ends. CDR3 DNA sequence: TGTGCCAGCAGTTTCACGGTGGGCTTCTCCTACAATGAGCAGTTCTTC. The encoded protein is CASSFTVGFSYNEQFF.

This clonotype was observed many times. The CDR3 sequence: CASRPGGLVSSEQFF. CDR3 bases: TGTGCCAGCAGACCCGGGGGCCTGGTATCCAGTGAGCAGTTCTTC. This chain links TRBV28 with TRBJ2-1; D is possibly TRBD1 or TRBD2 (6 bases each). Looked up from germline, CDR1 is MDHEN and CDR2 is SYDVKM. Deletions cut 6 bases from V and 9 bases from J, with 21 bases between. The length of the CDR3 is 15 residues.

This clonotype came up a few times. The chain is built from TRBV27 and TRBJ2-7, with 9 bases aligning to TRBD1. CDR1 and CDR2 from the germline V gene are MNHEY and SMNVEV (reference sequence). The CDR3 spans 14 residues. J was trimmed by 3 bases and V by 6 bases; bases with no gene match: 6. CDR3 region: CASSRDRVFYEQYF. The CDR3 DNA reads TGTGCCAGCAGCCGGGACAGGGTGTTCTACGAGCAGTACTTC.

This clonotype occurred a few times. The genes are TRBV10-3 and TRBJ1-1; a possible D gene is TRBD1 (5 bases). Germline lookup yields CDR1 ENHRY and CDR2 SYGVKD. Trimming stripped 7 bases from V and 0 bases from J, with 9 bases between. This CDR3 is 13 amino acids long. CDR3 sequence: CAIMGTVNTEAFF. Written as DNA, the CDR3 is TGTGCCATCATGGGGACGGTGAACACTGAAGCTTTCTTT.

This clonotype occurred a few times. The genes are TRBV12-3 or TRBV12-4 and TRBJ2-7; D ambiguous. The CDR3 has 14 amino acids. V was shortened by 5 bases and J by 3 bases, with 14 bases between the two germline ends. CDR3 nucleotide sequence: TGTGCCAGCAGTCCTAGGGCCGGCAGCTACGAGCAGTACTTC. This gives the protein CASSPRAGSYEQYF.

V gene TRBV7-2 combines with J gene TRBJ1-1, with 7 bases that match TRBD1. The CDR3 length is 14 residues. Germline V gives CDR1 SGHTA, CDR2 FQGNSA. The ends lost 5 bases at V and 6 bases at J; junction bases unmatched: 9. The DNA of the CDR3 is TGTGCCAGCAGCGAGGGGGCGACTCGGTCTGAAGCTTTCTTT. As protein: CASSEGATRSEAFF.

Only a few counts were recorded for this clonotype. V is TRBV30 and J is TRBJ2-1; TRBD1 agrees at 9 bases. The CDR3 length is 15 residues. Looked up from germline, CDR1 is GTSNPN and CDR2 is SVGIG (reference sequence). After removal of 3 bases from V and 2 bases from J, the junction contained 5 bases not matched to a gene. The CDR3, as DNA: TGTGCCTGGAGCGAGGGACAGGGCGCCTACAATGAGCAGTTCTTC. Amino acid sequence: CAWSEGQGAYNEQFF.

In this sample, this clonotype turned up a few times. The chain combines TRBV20-1 with TRBJ2-7; unclear D gene. The CDR3 is 11 amino acids. Between the trimmed V and J ends, which lost 8 bases and 2 bases, there was a span of 10 bases. Germline V CDR1 and CDR2: DFQATT, SNEGSKA (reference sequence). The CDR3 coding sequence is TGCAGTTGCGGCCTCCCCTACGAGCAGTACTTC. As protein: CSCGLPYEQYF.

This clonotype came up a few times. This chain connects TRBV6-4 to TRBJ2-1, with TRBD1 matching 9 bases. The germline V gene has CDR1 MRHNA and CDR2 SNTAGT. There are 16 residues in the CDR3. Trimming took 6 bases from V and 2 from J; bases not matched to a gene: 8. The CDR3 here is CASRARDRVAYNEQFF. CDR3 DNA sequence: TGTGCCAGCAGGGCAAGGGACAGGGTAGCCTACAATGAGCAGTTCTTC.

This chain links TRBV2 with TRBJ2-4, with 8 positions matching TRBD2. In germline, CDR1 is SNHLY, CDR2 FYNNEI. V trimming: 6 bases; J trimming: 6 bases; junction bases outside the gene matches: 4. There are 13 residues in the CDR3. CDR3 region: CASSLGLVNIQYF. CDR3 in DNA: TGTGCCAGCAGCCTGGGACTAGTAAACATTCAGTACTTC.

This clonotype was picked up a small number of times. The chain joins TRBV7-2 to TRBJ2-1, with 9 bases identical to TRBD2. This CDR3 comprises 15 residues. V lost 1 base and J lost 9; bases outside the gene matches: 7. Germline lookup yields CDR1 SGHTA and CDR2 FQGNSA. CDR3 nucleotides: TGTGCCAGCAGCTTAGTCGCGGGAGGGCCCGGTGAGCAGTTCTTC. Its translation: CASSLVAGGPGEQFF.

This clonotype occurred a few times. The genes are TRBV5-1 and TRBJ2-1, with TRBD1 identical over 8 bases. The junction had 11 bases not matched to a gene; V was cut back by 4 bases and J by 8 bases. Germline V lookup: CDR1 SGHRS, CDR2 YFSETQ. The CDR3 spans 15 residues. The CDR3 reads CASSPAPQGVDEQFF. CDR3 DNA: TGCGCCAGCAGCCCGGCCCCACAGGGGGTTGATGAGCAGTTCTTC. The variable domain in full, completed from reference TRBV5-1 and TRBJ2-1, reads KAGVTQTPRYLIKTRGQQVTLSCSPISGHRSVSWYQQTPGQGLQFLFEYFSETQRNKGNFPGRFSGRQFSNSRSEMNVSTLELGDSALYLCASSPAPQGVDEQFFGPGTRLTVL.

The chain carries TRBV7-2 and TRBJ2-3; a possible D gene is TRBD2 (7 bases). Germline V gene data show CDR1 as SGHTA and CDR2 as FQGNSA. The CDR3 length is 15 residues. V lost 5 bases to trimming and J lost 5 bases, with 17 bases between them. The CDR3 here is CASSLLRGGQDTQYF. CDR3 nucleotides: TGTGCCAGCAGCCTATTGAGGGGGGGGCAAGATACGCAGTATTTT.

This sequence joins TRBV6-5 and TRBJ2-7; maybe TRBD1 (5 bases). V lost 6 bases to trimming and J lost 6 bases, with 15 bases between them. Germline V gene lookup returns CDR1 MNHEY and CDR2 SVGAGI. CDR3 length: 13 residues. The DNA of the CDR3 is TGTGCCAGCAGGCGGCAGGGTATCTTCGAGCAGTACTTC. Encoded protein: CASRRQGIFEQYF.

This clonotype has just a few counts. The gene calls are TRBV14 and TRBJ2-1, with 9 bases that match TRBD1. The CDR3 length is 12 residues. The germline V gene encodes CDR1 SGHDN and CDR2 FVKESK. V lost 4 bases to trimming and J lost 15 bases; unmatched junction nucleotides: 7. This CDR3 is CASSPKGTGLFF. CDR3 nucleotides: TGTGCCAGCAGCCCGAAGGGGACAGGGTTGTTCTTC.

In its sample, this clonotype was seen once. The chain employs TRBV5-6 and TRBJ1-2; D gene uncertain. The germline V gene has CDR1 SGHDT and CDR2 YYEEEE. This CDR3 spans 16 amino acids. V lost 1 base to trimming and J lost 8 bases, with 21 bases between them. The CDR3 loop reads CASSLKIRVREKGYTF. CDR3 DNA sequence: TGTGCCAGCAGCTTGAAGATCCGGGTAAGGGAGAAGGGCTACACCTTC.

This clonotype was counted ten times or more. The gene calls are TRBV29-1 and TRBJ2-3; a possible D gene is TRBD2 (7 bases). Germline V CDR1 and CDR2: SQVTM, ANQGSEA. Between the trimmed V and J ends, which lost 2 bases and 4 bases, there was a span of 13 bases. This CDR3 contains 14 residues. The CDR3 spells CSVETGGTADTQYF. Written as DNA, the CDR3 is TGCAGCGTTGAAACGGGGGGCACGGCAGATACGCAGTATTTT.